These T cell receptor beta chains were read from a single sample in a study of blood T cell repertoires in COVID-19. Clones were read by immunoSEQ multiplex PCR, and TCRdb kept only the in-frame ones, dropping some. The sample has about 44,000 clones, about 88% seen once; the top ten hold less than 50%. Sequencing was performed on peripheral blood. These receptors were collected from a human donor in a cohort sampled during active COVID-19. Both conserved end residues are part of each CDR3. A D gene is named only where the DNA matches it firmly. Some rows mark clone size as missing; the rest say once, few, many or name a class of expanded clone.

>-|TRBV7-9|-|TRBJ1-2
CASRKRDGNYGYTF
TGTGCCAGCAGGAAGCGGGACGGTAACTATGGCTACACCTTC
>-|TRBV19|-|TRBJ1-6
CASSIPGVKNSPLHF
TGTGCCAGTAGTATTCCGGGTGTAAAAAATTCACCCCTCCACTTT
>-|TRBV11-3|-|TRBJ2-2
CASGNRAGELFF
TGTGCCAGCGGCAACAGGGCCGGGGAGCTGTTTTTT
>TRBD1|TRBV9|-|TRBJ1-1
CASSPGQGMVNTEAFF
TGTGCCAGCAGCCCAGGACAGGGAATGGTGAACACTGAAGCTTTCTTT
>-|TRBV19|-|TRBJ2-1
CASSIASYNEQFF
TGTGCCAGTAGTATTGCTAGCTACAATGAGCAGTTCTTC
>TRBD2|TRBV3-1/TRBV3-2|-|TRBJ2-1
CDSGGAGHEQFF
TGTGACAGCGGGGGGGCCGGGCATGAGCAGTTCTTC
>-|TRBV6-6|-|TRBJ1-5
CASSTDTQPQHF
TGTGCCAGCAGTACCGACACTCAGCCCCAGCATTTT
>-|TRBV6-6|once|TRBJ1-1
CASSGEAFF
TGTGCCAGCAGTGGGGAGGCTTTCTTT
>-|TRBV28|-|TRBJ1-2
CASSIRDIQRGYTF
TGTGCCAGCAGTATCCGGGACATCCAAAGAGGCTACACCTTC
>TRBD1|TRBV14|-|TRBJ1-1
CASSQDRGIGEAFF
TGTGCCAGCAGTCAGGACAGGGGAATTGGCGAAGCTTTCTTT
>-|TRBV10-1|once|TRBJ2-1
CASSESGTHNEQFF
TGCGCCAGCAGTGAATCCGGGACTCACAATGAGCAGTTCTTC
>-|TRBV2|-|TRBJ1-5
CASSPGISNQPQHF
TGTGCCAGCAGCCCCGGGATAAGCAATCAGCCCCAGCATTTT
>-|TRBV10-2|-|TRBJ2-1
CASGSGVNEQFF
TGCGCCAGCGGATCCGGGGTCAATGAGCAGTTCTTC
>-|TRBV2|-|TRBJ2-1
CATSNRDFEQFF
TGTGCCACGTCCAACAGGGATTTTGAGCAGTTCTTC
>-|TRBV6-5|-|TRBJ2-5
CASSSGQETQYF
TGTGCCAGCAGTAGCGGACAAGAGACCCAGTACTTC
>TRBD1|TRBV25-1|-|TRBJ1-5
CASSGPGQGNQPQHF
TGTGCCAGCAGTGGGCCGGGACAGGGCAATCAGCCCCAGCATTTT
>-|TRBV19|-|TRBJ2-1
CASSILFKGSLNEQFF
TGTGCCAGTAGTATTCTCTTTAAGGGGTCCCTCAATGAGCAGTTCTTC
>TRBD1|TRBV29-1|-|TRBJ1-1
CSAGQGWEAFF
TGCAGCGCGGGACAGGGCTGGGAAGCTTTCTTT
>-|TRBV24-1|-|TRBJ2-1
CATKSGPNNEQFF
TGTGCCACCAAAAGCGGGCCCAACAATGAGCAGTTCTTC
>-|TRBV21-1|-|TRBJ2-2
CASSKEAGTYANTGELFF
TGTGCCAGCAGCAAAGAGGCGGGGACCTACGCGAACACCGGGGAGCTGTTTTTT
>-|TRBV11-2|-|TRBJ1-4
CASSLMQGTEKLFF
TGTGCCAGCAGCTTAATGCAGGGTACTGAAAAACTGTTTTTT
>TRBD1|TRBV20-1|-|TRBJ2-1
CSASETGNHYNEQFF
TGCAGTGCTAGTGAGACAGGGAACCACTACAATGAGCAGTTCTTC
>-|TRBV19|-|TRBJ1-6
CASSRTTGHLNSPLHF
TGTGCCAGTAGTAGAACGACGGGACACCTTAATTCACCCCTCCACTTT
>-|TRBV5-1|-|TRBJ1-4
CASSLWGVNEKLFF
TGCGCCAGCAGCTTATGGGGGGTTAATGAAAAACTGTTTTTT
>TRBD1|TRBV6-6|-|TRBJ1-2
CASTSDRAHGYTF
TGTGCCAGCACTTCTGACAGGGCCCATGGCTACACCTTC
>TRBD1|TRBV28|-|TRBJ2-2
CASRRQGARLTGELFF
TGTGCCAGCAGACGACAGGGGGCGCGTTTGACCGGGGAGCTGTTTTTT
>-|TRBV14|-|TRBJ2-3
CASSYDFAGITDTQYF
TGTGCCAGCAGCTACGACTTTGCGGGGATCACAGATACGCAGTATTTT
>-|TRBV13|-|TRBJ2-7
CASREQGYEQYF
TGTGCCAGCAGGGAACAGGGCTACGAGCAGTACTTC
>-|TRBV18|-|TRBJ2-5
CASSPPEGTQYF
TGTGCCAGCTCACCCCCAGAGGGGACCCAGTACTTC
>-|TRBV5-4|few|TRBJ2-3
CASSRGRENTDTQYF
TGTGCCAGCAGCCGAGGCCGAGAGAACACAGATACGCAGTATTTT
>-|TRBV4-3|-|TRBJ1-2
CASSPGKGNYGYTF
TGCGCCAGCAGCCCCGGGAAGGGTAACTATGGCTACACCTTC
>TRBD2|TRBV4-2|-|TRBJ2-5
CASSQRSGSGGAETQYF
TGTGCCAGCAGCCAGCGGTCGGGTAGCGGGGGGGCGGAGACCCAGTACTTC
>-|TRBV3-1/TRBV3-2|-|TRBJ1-2
CASSQFIGQLANYGYTF
TGTGCCAGCAGCCAATTTATTGGACAGTTAGCTAACTATGGCTACACCTTC
>-|TRBV3-1/TRBV3-2|-|TRBJ1-6
CASSQELSDNSPLHF
TGTGCCAGCAGCCAAGAATTGTCAGATAATTCACCCCTCCACTTT
>TRBD1|TRBV9|-|TRBJ1-3
CATRGAGNTIYF
TGTGCCACCAGGGGGGCCGGAAACACCATATATTTT
>TRBD1|TRBV28|-|TRBJ1-4
CASQGTGFEKLFF
TGTGCCAGCCAAGGGACAGGGTTTGAAAAACTGTTTTTT
>TRBD2|TRBV27|-|TRBJ2-3
CASSLRLAGQYTGHTDTQYF
TGTGCCAGCAGTTTAAGGCTAGCGGGGCAATATACGGGGCACACAGATACGCAGTATTTT
>TRBD1|TRBV5-1|-|TRBJ1-1
CASSLEAQRTRTGVGTEAFF
TGCGCCAGCAGCTTGGAGGCCCAACGAACACGGACAGGGGTGGGAACTGAAGCTTTCTTT
>TRBD2|TRBV30|once|TRBJ2-5
CAWTSGGSQETQYF
TGTGCCTGGACTAGCGGGGGGTCACAAGAGACCCAGTACTTC
>TRBD2|TRBV5-1|-|TRBJ2-3
CASSPAASGGVPDTQYF
TGCGCCAGCAGCCCGGCGGCTAGCGGGGGGGTGCCAGATACGCAGTATTTT
>-|TRBV7-3|once|TRBJ2-1
CASSLRLDSPEQFF
TGTGCCAGCAGCTTAAGACTAGACTCCCCTGAGCAGTTCTTC
>TRBD1|TRBV5-1|few|TRBJ2-1
CASSTETGNNEQFF
TGCGCCAGCAGCACGGAGACAGGGAACAATGAGCAGTTCTTC
>TRBD2|TRBV11-2|-|TRBJ2-3
CASSLGTSGYTDTQYF
TGTGCCAGCAGCTTAGGGACTAGCGGCTACACAGATACGCAGTATTTT
>TRBD1|TRBV27|-|TRBJ2-5
CASRLGTGRRETQYF
TGTGCCAGCAGATTAGGGACAGGGCGAAGGGAGACCCAGTACTTC